The sequence of this TCR beta chain was determined in a study of patients and donors after allogeneic stem cell transplantation. The CDR3 consists of 15 residues. The germline CDR1 and CDR2 sequences are LGHNA and YNFKEQ. Trimming took off 0 bases at V and 3 bases at J, with 12 bases between the two ends. Using its own MiXCR run on the RT-PCR reads, TCRdb lists one record per CDR3 protein. The sample has about 960,000 distinct CDR3 sequences; approximately 19% are singletons. Sequenced input: blood, either unsorted or a sorted T cell fraction (not recorded which). The source of this sequence is a human donor who was either an allogeneic HSCT recipient or a stem cell or donor lymphocyte infusion donor (not recorded which). It is not recorded whose cells these are; they may come from a transplant donor. The V call is TRBV4-2, the J call TRBJ2-7, with D possibly TRBD2 on 6 matching bases. The CDR3 sequence is CASSQDLGLNYEQYF. CDR3 nucleotide sequence: TGTGCCAGCAGCCAAGATCTGGGACTGAACTACGAGCAGTACTTC.